The rows below give T cell receptor beta chains drawn from one sample of a study of CD8 T cells in ankylosing spondylitis. MiXCR, applied by TCRdb to the 5' RACE reads, yields one record per CDR3 protein. The sample yields 290,000 or so distinct CDR3 sequences, 20% to 25% seen once. The sample consisted of blood, either unsorted or a sorted T cell fraction (not recorded which). These receptors originate from a female donor with ankylosing spondylitis or in good health (not recorded which). CDR3s leave out the opening cysteine and the closing phenylalanine or tryptophan. The size entry is marked missing in some rows and otherwise reads once, few, many or a size class.

TRBJ2-1	.	TRBV6-5	ASSYGLASSYNEQF
TRBJ2-1	.	TRBV10-3	AISGTGGTYNEQF
TRBJ2-5	few	TRBV5-1	ASSLSPDGGMLRTQY
TRBJ2-7	many	TRBV20-1	SARGSYEQY
TRBJ2-1	.	TRBV6-5	ASSSLDRGTTYNEQF
TRBJ2-7	many	TRBV12-3/TRBV12-4	ASSLVREGEQY
TRBJ2-1	.	TRBV7-8	ASTSGSPVNEQF
TRBJ2-2	.	TRBV12-3/TRBV12-4	ASRGTGKAGELF
TRBJ1-6	.	TRBV7-9	ASSLGQRNSPLH
TRBJ2-3	few	TRBV4-3	ASSQERDRIGIADTQY
TRBJ2-5	.	TRBV25-1	ASSELEREGRETQY
TRBJ2-1	.	TRBV12-3/TRBV12-4	ASSHLQTLLF
TRBJ2-1	.	TRBV7-2	ASSWNSYNEQF
TRBJ2-2	few	TRBV20-1	SARGDRALTGELF
TRBJ2-7	.	TRBV20-1	SASYGAGAVHEQY
TRBJ2-1	once	TRBV9	ASSVVGSSGYNEQF
TRBJ2-2	.	TRBV4-3	ASSQDLLAGTNTGELF
TRBJ1-2	.	TRBV12-3/TRBV12-4	ASSPRRTYGYT
TRBJ1-1	few	TRBV11-2	ASSVPGHSEAF
TRBJ2-5	.	TRBV9	ASSVGGDFETQY
TRBJ2-1	.	TRBV20-1	SGDELGPEQF
TRBJ2-1	many	TRBV20-1	SADSGTSVRDEQF
TRBJ2-5	few	TRBV7-8	ASSRTGWGKETQY
TRBJ2-1	few	TRBV7-2	ASSLARLMDEQF
TRBJ2-7	.	TRBV15	ATSRAAHYEQY
TRBJ2-5	few	TRBV19	ASAERGGQETQY
TRBJ1-1	few	TRBV29-1	SVGEVQGTEAF
TRBJ1-2	.	TRBV4-3	ASSQGGGGGYGYT
TRBJ1-4	.	TRBV12-3/TRBV12-4	ASSLAGMREKLF
TRBJ2-5	few	TRBV6-2/TRBV6-3	ASGNRVETQY
TRBJ2-1	many	TRBV10-3	AISGATGTSSYNEQF
TRBJ1-1	.	TRBV2	ASSGQGYTEAF
TRBJ2-1	.	TRBV5-1	ASSSPRGPSGGNEQF
TRBJ2-1	many	TRBV7-3	ASSSTGSGINEQF
TRBJ1-5	.	TRBV4-3	ASSLEWGSNQPQH
TRBJ1-4	.	TRBV7-2	ASSSRGEGWHEKLF
TRBJ2-3	many	TRBV29-1	SVDLGDTQY
TRBJ2-1	.	TRBV7-2	ASSLAYRVPWGEQF
TRBJ2-7	few	TRBV6-1	ASSPGTGGNEQY
TRBJ2-3	.	TRBV3-1	ASSQDPGGTQY
TRBJ2-1	.	TRBV7-2	ASSLVGTLNEQF
TRBJ2-1	.	TRBV20-1	SARGVGREGFIVDEQF
TRBJ1-2	.	TRBV20-1	SASLVRGDGYT